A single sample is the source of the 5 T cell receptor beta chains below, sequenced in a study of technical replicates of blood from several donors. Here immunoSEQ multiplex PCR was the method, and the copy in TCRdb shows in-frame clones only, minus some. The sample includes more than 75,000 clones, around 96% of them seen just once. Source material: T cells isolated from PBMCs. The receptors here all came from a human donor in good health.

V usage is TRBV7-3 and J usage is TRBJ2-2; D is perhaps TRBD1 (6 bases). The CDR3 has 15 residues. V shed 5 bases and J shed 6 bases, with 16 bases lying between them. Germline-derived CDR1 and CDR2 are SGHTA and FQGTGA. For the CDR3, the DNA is TGTGCCAGCAGCCCCGGGGTAGGGGGTGCCGGGGAGCTGTTTTTT. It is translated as CASSPGVGGAGELFF. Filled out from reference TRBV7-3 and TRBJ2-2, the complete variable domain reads GAGVSQTPSNKVTEKGKYVELRCDPISGHTALYWYRQSLGQGPEFLIYFQGTGAADDSGLPNDRFFAVRPEGSVSTLKIQRTERGDSAVYLCASSPGVGGAGELFFGEGSRLTVL.

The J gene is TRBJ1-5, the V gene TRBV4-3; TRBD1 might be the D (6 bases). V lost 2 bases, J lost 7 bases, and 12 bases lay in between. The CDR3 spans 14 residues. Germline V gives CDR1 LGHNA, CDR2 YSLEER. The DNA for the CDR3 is TGCGCCAGCAGCCAATCCACAGGGATCCAGCCCCAGCATTTT. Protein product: CASSQSTGIQPQHF.

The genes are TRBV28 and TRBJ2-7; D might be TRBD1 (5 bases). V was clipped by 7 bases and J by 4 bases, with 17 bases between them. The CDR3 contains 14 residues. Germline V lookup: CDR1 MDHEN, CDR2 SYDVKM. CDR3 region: CASTQGGAAYEQYF. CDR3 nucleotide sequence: TGTGCCAGCACCCAAGGTGGGGCAGCTTACGAGCAGTACTTC.

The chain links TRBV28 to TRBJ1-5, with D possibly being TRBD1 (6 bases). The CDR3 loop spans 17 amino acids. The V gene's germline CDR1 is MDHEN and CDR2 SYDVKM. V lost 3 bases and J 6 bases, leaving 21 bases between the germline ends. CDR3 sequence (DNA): TGTGCCAGCAGTTTTAACAGGGAAAAAGCAAGGGGTCAGCCCCAGCATTTT. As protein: CASSFNREKARGQPQHF.

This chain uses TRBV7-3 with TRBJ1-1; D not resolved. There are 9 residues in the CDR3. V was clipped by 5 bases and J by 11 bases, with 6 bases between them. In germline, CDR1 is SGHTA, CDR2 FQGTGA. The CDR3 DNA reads TGTGCCAGCAGCACTGGTGCTTTCTTT. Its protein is CASSTGAFF.